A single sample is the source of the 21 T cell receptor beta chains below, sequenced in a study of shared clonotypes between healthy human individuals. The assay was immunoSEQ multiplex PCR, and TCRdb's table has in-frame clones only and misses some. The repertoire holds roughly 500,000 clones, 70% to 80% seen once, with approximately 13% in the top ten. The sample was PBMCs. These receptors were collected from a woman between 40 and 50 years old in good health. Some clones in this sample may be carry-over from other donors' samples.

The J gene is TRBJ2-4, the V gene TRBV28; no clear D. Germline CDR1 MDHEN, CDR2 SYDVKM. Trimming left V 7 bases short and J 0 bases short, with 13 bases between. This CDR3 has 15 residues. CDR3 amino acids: CASTPHGVAKNIQYF. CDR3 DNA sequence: TGTGCCAGCACCCCCCATGGGGTAGCCAAAAACATTCAGTACTTC.

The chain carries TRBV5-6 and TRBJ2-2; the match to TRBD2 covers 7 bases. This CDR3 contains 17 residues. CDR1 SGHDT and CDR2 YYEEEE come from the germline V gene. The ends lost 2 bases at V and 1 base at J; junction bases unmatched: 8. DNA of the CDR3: TGTGCCAGCAGCTTTTTTGGCAGCGGGATGAACACCGGGGAGCTGTTTTTT. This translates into CASSFFGSGMNTGELFF.

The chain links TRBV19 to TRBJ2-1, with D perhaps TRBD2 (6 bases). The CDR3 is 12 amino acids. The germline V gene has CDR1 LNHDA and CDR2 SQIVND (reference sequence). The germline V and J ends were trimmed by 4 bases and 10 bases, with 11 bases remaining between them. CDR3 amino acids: CASSRGDVEQFF. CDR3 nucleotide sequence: TGTGCCAGTAGTAGGGGGGACGTGGAGCAGTTCTTC.

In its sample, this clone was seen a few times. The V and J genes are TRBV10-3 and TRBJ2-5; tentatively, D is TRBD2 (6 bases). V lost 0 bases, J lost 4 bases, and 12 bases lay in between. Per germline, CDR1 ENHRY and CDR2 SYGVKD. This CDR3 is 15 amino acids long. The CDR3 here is CAISESVGGRETQYF. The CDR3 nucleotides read TGTGCCATCAGTGAGTCAGTGGGGGGACGAGAGACCCAGTACTTC.

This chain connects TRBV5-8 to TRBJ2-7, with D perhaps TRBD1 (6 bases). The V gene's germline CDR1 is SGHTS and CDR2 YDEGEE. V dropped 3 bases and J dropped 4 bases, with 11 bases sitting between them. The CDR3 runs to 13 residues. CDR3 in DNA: TGTGCCAGCAGCTCTACAGGGTGGTACGAGCAGTACTTC. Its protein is CASSSTGWYEQYF. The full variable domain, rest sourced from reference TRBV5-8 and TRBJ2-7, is EAGVTQSPTHLIKTRGQQATLRCSPISGHTSVYWYQQALGLGLQFLLWYDEGEERNRGNFPPRFSGRQFPNYSSELNVNALELEDSALYLCASSSTGWYEQYFGPGTRLTVT.

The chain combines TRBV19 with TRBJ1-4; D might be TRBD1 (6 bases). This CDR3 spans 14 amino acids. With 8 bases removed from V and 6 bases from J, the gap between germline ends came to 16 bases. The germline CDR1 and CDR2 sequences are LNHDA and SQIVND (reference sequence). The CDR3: CASRSTGAYEKLFF. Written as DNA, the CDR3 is TGTGCCAGTCGTAGTACGGGGGCGTATGAAAAACTGTTTTTT.

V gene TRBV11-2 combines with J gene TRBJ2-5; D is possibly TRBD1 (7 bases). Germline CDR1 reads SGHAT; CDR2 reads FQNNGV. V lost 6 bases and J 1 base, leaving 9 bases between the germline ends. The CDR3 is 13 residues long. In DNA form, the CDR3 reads TGTGCCAGCAGGGAGGGGGCCCAAGAGACCCAGTACTTC. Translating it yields CASREGAQETQYF. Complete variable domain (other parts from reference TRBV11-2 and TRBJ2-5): EAGVAQSPRYKIIEKRQSVAFWCNPISGHATLYWYQQILGQGPKLLIQFQNNGVVDDSQLPKDRFSAERLKGVDSTLKIQPAKLEDSAVYLCASREGAQETQYFGPGTRLLVL.

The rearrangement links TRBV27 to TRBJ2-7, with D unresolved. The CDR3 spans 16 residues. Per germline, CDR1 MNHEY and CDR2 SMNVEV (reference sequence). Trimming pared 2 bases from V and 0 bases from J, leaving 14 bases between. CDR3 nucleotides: TGTGCCAGCAGTTTAGGACCCCCGCAAAGCTCCTACGAGCAGTACTTC. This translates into CASSLGPPQSSYEQYF.

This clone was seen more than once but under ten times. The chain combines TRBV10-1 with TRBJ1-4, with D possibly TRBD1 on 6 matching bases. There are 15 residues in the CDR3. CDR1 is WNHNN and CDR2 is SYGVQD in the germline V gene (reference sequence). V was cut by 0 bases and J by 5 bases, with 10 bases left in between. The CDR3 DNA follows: TGCGCCAGCAGTGAGTCGTCCGGACAGAATGAAAAACTGTTTTTT. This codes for CASSESSGQNEKLFF.

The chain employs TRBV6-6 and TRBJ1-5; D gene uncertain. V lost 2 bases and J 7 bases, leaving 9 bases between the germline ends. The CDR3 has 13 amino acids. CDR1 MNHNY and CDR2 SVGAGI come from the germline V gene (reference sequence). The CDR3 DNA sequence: TGTGCCAGCAGTTACGGTCGTGAACAGCCCCAGCATTTT. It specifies CASSYGREQPQHF.

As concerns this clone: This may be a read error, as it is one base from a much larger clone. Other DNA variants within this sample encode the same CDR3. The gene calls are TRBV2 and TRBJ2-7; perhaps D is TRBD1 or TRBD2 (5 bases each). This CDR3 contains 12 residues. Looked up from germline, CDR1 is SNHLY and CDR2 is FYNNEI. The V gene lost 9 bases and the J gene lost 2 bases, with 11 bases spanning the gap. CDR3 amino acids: CASRDVAYEQYF. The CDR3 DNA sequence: TGTGCCAGTCGGGACGTAGCCTACGAGCAGTACTTC. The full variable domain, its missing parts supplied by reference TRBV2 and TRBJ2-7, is EPEVTQTPSHQVTQMGQEVILRCVPISNHLYFYWYRQILGQKVEFLVSFYNNEISEKSEIFDDQFSVERPDGSNFTLKIRSTKLEDSAMYFCASRDVAYEQYFGPGTRLTVT.

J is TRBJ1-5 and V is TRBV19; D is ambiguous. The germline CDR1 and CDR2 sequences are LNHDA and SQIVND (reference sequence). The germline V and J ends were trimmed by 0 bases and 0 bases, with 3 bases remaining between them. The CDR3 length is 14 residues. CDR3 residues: CASSIEGSNQPQHF. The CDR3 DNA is TGTGCCAGTAGTATAGAGGGTAGCAATCAGCCCCAGCATTTT.

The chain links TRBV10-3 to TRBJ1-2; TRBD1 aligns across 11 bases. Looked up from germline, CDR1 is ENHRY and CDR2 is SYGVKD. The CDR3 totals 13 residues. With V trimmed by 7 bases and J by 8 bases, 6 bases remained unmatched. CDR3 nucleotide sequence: TGTGCCATCAAGGGACAGGGGGTCAACGGCTACACCTTC. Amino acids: CAIKGQGVNGYTF.

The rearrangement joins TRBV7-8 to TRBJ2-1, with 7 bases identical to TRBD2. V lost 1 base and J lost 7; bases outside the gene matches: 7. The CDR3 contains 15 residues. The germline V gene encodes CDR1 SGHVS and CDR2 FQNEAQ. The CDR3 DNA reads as TGTGCCAGCAGCTTAGTTAAACTAGCGAGGAATGAGCAGTTCTTC. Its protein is CASSLVKLARNEQFF.

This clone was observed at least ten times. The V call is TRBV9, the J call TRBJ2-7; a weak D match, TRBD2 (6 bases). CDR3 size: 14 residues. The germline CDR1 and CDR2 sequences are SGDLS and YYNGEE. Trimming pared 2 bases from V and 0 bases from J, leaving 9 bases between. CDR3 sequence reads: CASSVSSASYEQYF. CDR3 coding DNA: TGTGCCAGCAGCGTCTCTAGCGCCTCCTACGAGCAGTACTTC.

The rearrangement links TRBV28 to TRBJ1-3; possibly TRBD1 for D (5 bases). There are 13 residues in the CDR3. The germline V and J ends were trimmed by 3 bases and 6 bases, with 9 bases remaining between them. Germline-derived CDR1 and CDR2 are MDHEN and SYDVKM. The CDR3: CASSLGQTNTIYF. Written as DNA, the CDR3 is TGTGCCAGCAGTTTGGGGCAGACAAACACCATATATTTT.

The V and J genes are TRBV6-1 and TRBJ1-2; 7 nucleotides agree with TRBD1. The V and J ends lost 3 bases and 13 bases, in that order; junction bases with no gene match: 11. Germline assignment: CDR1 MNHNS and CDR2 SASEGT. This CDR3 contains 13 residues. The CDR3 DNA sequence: TGTGCCAGCAGTGAGGGCCTAGGGGGCTCAACCACCTTC. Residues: CASSEGLGGSTTF.

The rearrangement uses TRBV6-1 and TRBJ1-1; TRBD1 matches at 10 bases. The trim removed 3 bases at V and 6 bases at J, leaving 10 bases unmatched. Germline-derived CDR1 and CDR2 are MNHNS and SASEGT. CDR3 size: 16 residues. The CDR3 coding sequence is TGTGCCAGCAGTGACCCACTCCGGGACAGGGGTCCTGAAGCTTTCTTT. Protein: CASSDPLRDRGPEAFF.

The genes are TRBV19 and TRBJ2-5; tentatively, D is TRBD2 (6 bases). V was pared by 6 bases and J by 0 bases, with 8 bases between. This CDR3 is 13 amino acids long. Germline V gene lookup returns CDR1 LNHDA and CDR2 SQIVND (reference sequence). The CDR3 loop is CASSRDYQETQYF. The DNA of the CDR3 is TGTGCCAGTAGCCGGGACTACCAAGAGACCCAGTACTTC.

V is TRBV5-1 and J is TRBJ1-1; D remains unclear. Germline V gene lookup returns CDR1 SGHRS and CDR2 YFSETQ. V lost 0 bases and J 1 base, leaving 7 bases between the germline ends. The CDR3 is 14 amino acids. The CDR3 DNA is TGCGCCAGCAGCTTGGACGGATCGAACACTGAAGCTTTCTTT. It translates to CASSLDGSNTEAFF.

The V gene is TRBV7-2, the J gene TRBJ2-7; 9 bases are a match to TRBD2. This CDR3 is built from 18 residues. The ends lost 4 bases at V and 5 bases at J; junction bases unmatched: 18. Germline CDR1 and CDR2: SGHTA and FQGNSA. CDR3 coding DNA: TGTGCCAGCAGCTCACCCCTTGGTGGTAGCGGGAGAATAGACGAGCAGTACTTC. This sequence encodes CASSSPLGGSGRIDEQYF.